The 15 T cell receptor beta chains presented below share a single source sample, sequenced in a study of vaccination effects on CD4 cells after COVID-19. The table came from immunoSEQ multiplex PCR; TCRdb's copy has only in-frame clones and leaves some out. The table includes tens of thousands of clones, around 79% detected once. Their recognized antigens are unknown. In the ViraFEST assay, antigen-specific CD4+ clonotypes were identified by expansion after peptide-pool stimulation. A 10-day culture period preceded the isolation of CD4+ T cells. The individual was infected with SARS-CoV-2 between March and December 2020, as confirmed by PCR. The source was CD4+ T cells from PBMCs cultured with HCoV-NL63 spike peptides, collected before COVID-19 vaccination. Receptors were obtained from a human donor who had a prior SARS-CoV-2 infection.

The genes are TRBV11-3 and TRBJ2-1; no reliable D call. The length of the CDR3 is 11 residues. The germline V gene has CDR1 SGHNT and CDR2 YENEEA. The V end was cut by 5 bases, the J end by 9 bases, with 8 bases between. The CDR3: CASSRTAEQFF. The CDR3 nucleotides read TGTGCCAGCAGCCGAACGGCTGAGCAGTTCTTC. The variable domain in full, completed from reference TRBV11-3 and TRBJ2-1, reads EAGVVQSPRYKIIEKKQPVAFWCNPISGHNTLYWYLQNLGQGPELLIRYENEEAVDDSQLPKDRFSAERLKGVDSTLKIQPAELGDSAVYLCASSRTAEQFFGPGTRLTVL.

This sequence joins TRBV27 and TRBJ2-2; tentative D call: TRBD2 (7 bases). CDR1 and CDR2 from the germline V gene are MNHEY and SMNVEV (reference sequence). CDR3 size: 16 residues. Trimming cost V 5 bases and J 4 bases, with 17 bases left between them. CDR3 nucleotide sequence: TGTGCCAGCAGTGGAACAGGGAGGGCAATCACCGGGGAGCTGTTTTTT. Translated: CASSGTGRAITGELFF.

This clone has just a few counts. This sequence joins TRBV5-1 and TRBJ1-2; D is perhaps TRBD1 (6 bases). The germline V gene encodes CDR1 SGHRS and CDR2 YFSETQ. The CDR3 contains 15 residues. Trimming left V 2 bases short and J 4 bases short, with 15 bases between. Here the CDR3 reads CASSFDGTFPYGYTF. As DNA, the CDR3 is TGCGCCAGCAGCTTCGACGGGACATTTCCCTATGGCTACACCTTC. The whole variable domain, filled in from reference TRBV5-1 and TRBJ1-2, reads KAGVTQTPRYLIKTRGQQVTLSCSPISGHRSVSWYQQTPGQGLQFLFEYFSETQRNKGNFPGRFSGRQFSNSRSEMNVSTLELGDSALYLCASSFDGTFPYGYTFGSGTRLTVV.

The sample holds a few counts of this clone. This sequence joins TRBV7-2 and TRBJ1-2; no definite D call. The V end lost 0 bases, the J end lost 8 bases, and 10 bases lay between the germline ends. CDR1 SGHTA and CDR2 FQGNSA come from the germline V gene. The CDR3 covers 13 residues. CDR3 in DNA: TGTGCCAGCAGCTTAGCCGTGACCGGAGGCTACACCTTC. It codes for CASSLAVTGGYTF.

This clone is a singleton in its sample. V and J are TRBV4-2 and TRBJ1-2, with D perhaps matching TRBD1 (6 bases). Trimming took 5 bases from V and 6 from J, leaving 10 bases between them. This CDR3 has 12 amino acids. Looked up from germline, CDR1 is LGHNA and CDR2 is YNFKEQ. The DNA for the CDR3 is TGTGCCAGCAGCACCAGGACAGATGGCTACACCTTC. The encoded protein is CASSTRTDGYTF.

The chain combines TRBV5-5 with TRBJ1-2; D possibly corresponds to TRBD1 (6 bases). Germline V gene lookup returns CDR1 SGHKS and CDR2 YYEKEE (reference sequence). Deletions cut 2 bases from V and 8 bases from J, with 16 bases between. This CDR3 has 14 residues. CDR3 amino acids: CASSFGQPAAGYTF. The DNA of the CDR3 is TGTGCCAGCAGCTTCGGACAGCCCGCGGCCGGCTACACCTTC.

This clone was seen only once. This rearrangement joins TRBV2 to TRBJ1-5, with D uncertain. Germline V gene sequence: CDR1 SNHLY, CDR2 FYNNEI. The CDR3 has 12 amino acids. Trimming took 5 bases from V and 15 from J, leaving 17 bases between them. The DNA of the CDR3 is TGTGCCAGCAGTCCGAGGACGGCTCGTCTGCATTTT. It codes for CASSPRTARLHF.

CDR3 sequence reads: CATSRDDRGDEQYF. The CDR3 DNA reads TGTGCCACCAGCAGAGATGACAGGGGGGACGAGCAGTACTTC. The chain employs TRBV15 and TRBJ2-7; 9 bases map to TRBD1. Looked up from germline, CDR1 is LNHNV and CDR2 is YYDKDF (reference sequence). V lost 0 bases to trimming and J lost 5 bases; unmatched junction nucleotides: 2. The CDR3 covers 14 residues.

The J gene is TRBJ1-5, the V gene TRBV19; the D gene is possibly TRBD1 (5 bases). Germline loops: CDR1 LNHDA, CDR2 SQIVND (reference sequence). The CDR3 is made up of 17 amino acids. V was trimmed by 4 bases and J by 6 bases, leaving 22 bases between them. The CDR3 region has the DNA TGTGCCAGTAGTACTCGCAAGGGGCCAGTAGTGGCTCAGCCCCAGCATTTT. Residues: CASSTRKGPVVAQPQHF.

The rearrangement uses TRBV6-6 and TRBJ2-1, with TRBD1 as a possible D gene (7 bases). CDR1 and CDR2 from the germline V gene are MNHNY and SVGAGI (reference sequence). The CDR3 extends over 14 amino acids. Trimming removed 9 bases from V and 6 bases from J, with 18 bases in between. The CDR3 nucleotides read TGTGCCAGTCAAAGGACGCGGGACAGCAATGAGCAGTTCTTC. Its translation is CASQRTRDSNEQFF.

The rearrangement joins TRBV2 to TRBJ1-2, with D perhaps TRBD1 (5 bases). This CDR3 comprises 13 residues. V lost 3 bases and J lost 4, with 9 bases in between. Germline V gene sequence: CDR1 SNHLY, CDR2 FYNNEI. The CDR3 region has the DNA TGTGCCAGCAGTGATTGGGGCGTCTATGGCTACACCTTC. Amino acids: CASSDWGVYGYTF.

The rearrangement links TRBV19 to TRBJ1-3; tentatively, D is TRBD1 (6 bases). The V gene's germline CDR1 is LNHDA and CDR2 SQIVND (reference sequence). The V end was cut by 3 bases, the J end by 0 bases, with 12 bases between. The CDR3 is 16 residues long. CDR3 residues: CASSMDRLSSGNTIYF. The CDR3 bases are TGTGCCAGTAGTATGGACAGACTCAGCTCTGGAAACACCATATATTTT.

The rearrangement links TRBV4-3 to TRBJ1-3; unclear D gene. In germline, CDR1 is LGHNA, CDR2 YSLEER. The V end lost 4 bases, the J end lost 1 base, and 8 bases lay between the germline ends. CDR3 size: 14 residues. The CDR3 DNA is TGCGCCAGCAGCCGAGGTAGTTCTGGAAACACCATATATTTT. Protein: CASSRGSSGNTIYF.

The chain links TRBV11-2 to TRBJ2-1, with 9 bases matching TRBD2. The ends lost 4 bases at V and 5 bases at J; junction bases unmatched: 9. The CDR3 is 16 amino acids. CDR1 and CDR2 (germline): SGHAT, FQNNGV. CDR3 loop: CASSSTSGWADNEQFF. CDR3 nucleotide sequence: TGTGCCAGCAGCTCTACTAGCGGGTGGGCAGACAATGAGCAGTTCTTC.

This clone was observed a single time. The chain joins TRBV7-8 to TRBJ1-1; 8 bases are shared with TRBD1. V dropped 4 bases and J dropped 4; count of bases not matched to a gene: 11. Germline V gene sequence: CDR1 SGHVS, CDR2 FQNEAQ. The CDR3 sequence is 16 residues long. This chain's CDR3 is CASSSIYRGGFTEAFF. The CDR3 coding sequence is TGTGCCAGCAGCTCCATTTACAGGGGGGGGTTCACTGAAGCTTTCTTT.